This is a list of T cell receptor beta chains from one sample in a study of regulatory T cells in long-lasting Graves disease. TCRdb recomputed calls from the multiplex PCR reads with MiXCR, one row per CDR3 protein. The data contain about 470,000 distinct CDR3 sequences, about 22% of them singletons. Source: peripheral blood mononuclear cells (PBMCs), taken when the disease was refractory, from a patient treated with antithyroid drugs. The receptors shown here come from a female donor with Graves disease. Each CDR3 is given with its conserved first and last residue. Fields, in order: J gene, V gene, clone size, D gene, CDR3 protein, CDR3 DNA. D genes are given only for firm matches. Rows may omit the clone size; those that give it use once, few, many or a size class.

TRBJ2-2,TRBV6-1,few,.,CASRTGGLTGELFF,TGTGCCAGCAGAACAGGGGGACTAACCGGGGAGCTGTTTTTT
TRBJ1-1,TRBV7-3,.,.,CASSAGMNTEAFF,TGTGCCAGCTCCGCAGGAATGAACACTGAAGCTTTCTTT
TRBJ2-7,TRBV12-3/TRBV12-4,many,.,CASRYRVGVDYEQYF,TGTGCCAGCAGATACAGGGTCGGGGTTGACTACGAGCAGTACTTC
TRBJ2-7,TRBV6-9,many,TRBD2,CASSYGGGNEQYF,TGTGCCAGCAGTTATGGCGGGGGGAACGAGCAGTACTTC
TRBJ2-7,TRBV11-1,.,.,CASSFYGTYEQYF,TGTGCCAGCAGCTTCTACGGGACCTACGAGCAGTACTTC
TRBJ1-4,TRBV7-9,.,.,CASSLGLAGEKLFF,TGTGCCAGCAGCTTGGGATTGGCGGGGGAAAAACTGTTTTTT
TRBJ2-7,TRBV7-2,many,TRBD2,CASSLRLAGRYEQYF,TGTGCCAGCAGCTTAAGACTAGCGGGAAGGTACGAGCAGTACTTC
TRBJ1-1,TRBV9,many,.,CASSVGARGNTEAFF,TGTGCCAGCAGCGTAGGTGCGCGGGGGAACACTGAAGCTTTCTTT
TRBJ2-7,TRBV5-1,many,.,CASSLVRDGSSYEQYF,TGCGCCAGCAGCTTGGTTCGCGACGGGTCCTCCTACGAGCAGTACTTC
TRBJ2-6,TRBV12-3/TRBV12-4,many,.,CASSLVHPRAAAGANVLTF,TGTGCCAGCAGTTTGGTACACCCCCGGGCGGCAGCTGGGGCCAACGTCCTGACTTTC
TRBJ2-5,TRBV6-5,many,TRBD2,CASSYNGGETQYF,TGTGCCAGCAGTTACAACGGGGGGGAGACCCAGTACTTC
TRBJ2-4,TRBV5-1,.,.,CASSFGAANLAKNIQYF,TGCGCCAGCAGCTTCGGGGCAGCAAATCTAGCCAAAAACATTCAGTACTTC
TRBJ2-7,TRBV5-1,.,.,CASSLSGHLPEYEQYF,TGCGCCAGCAGCTTGTCAGGGCATCTACCCGAATACGAGCAGTACTTC
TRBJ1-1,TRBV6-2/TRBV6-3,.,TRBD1,CASSLTGGRGTEAFF,TGTGCCAGCAGTTTGACAGGGGGAAGGGGCACTGAAGCTTTCTTT
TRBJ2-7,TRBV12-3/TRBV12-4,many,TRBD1,CASSTGTGVEEQYF,TGTGCCAGCAGTACCGGGACAGGGGTGGAGGAGCAGTACTTC
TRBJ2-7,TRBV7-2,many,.,CASSPLNYEQYF,TGTGCCAGCAGCCCCCTGAACTACGAGCAGTACTTC
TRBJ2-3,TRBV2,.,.,CASSDGQSTDTQYF,TGTGCCAGCAGTGACGGACAGAGCACAGATACGCAGTATTTT
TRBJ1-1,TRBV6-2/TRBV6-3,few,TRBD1,CASTILTGGKTEAFF,TGTGCCAGCACCATCCTGACAGGGGGCAAAACTGAAGCTTTCTTT
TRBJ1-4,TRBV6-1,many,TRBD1,CASSNRDRASDEKLFF,TGTGCCAGCAGTAACCGGGACAGGGCGTCTGATGAAAAACTGTTTTTT
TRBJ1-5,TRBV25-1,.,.,CASTRGGAGNQPQHF,TGTGCCAGCACAAGGGGGGGCGCAGGAAATCAGCCCCAGCATTTT
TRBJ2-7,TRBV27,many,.,CASSRDGPYEQYF,TGTGCCAGCAGTCGGGACGGCCCCTACGAGCAGTACTTC
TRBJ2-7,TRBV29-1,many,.,CSVRWGETTYEQYF,TGCAGCGTTAGGTGGGGGGAGACCACCTACGAGCAGTACTTC
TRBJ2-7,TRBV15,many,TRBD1,CATSSPGQGYNEQYF,TGTGCCACCAGTTCTCCGGGACAGGGGTACAACGAGCAGTACTTC